This TCR beta chain emerged from a study of shared clonotypes between healthy human individuals. General study points: An expected dependence of interdonor clonotype sharing on sequencing depth was noted. A handful of donors had about 5% of their naive CD4 clonotypes in common.

As regards this clone: Its antigen is as yet unknown.

CD45RA+ naive and CD45RA-negative memory subsets were separated from CD4+ cells. V was pared by 5 bases and J by 7 bases, with 15 bases between. The CDR3 runs 14 residues. CDR1 is SGHNT, CDR2 YENEEA, per germline. Per the original methods: Because ImmunoSEQ provided only junction sequences with no quality scores, the filtering differed. Only in-frame clones appear in the TCRdb table, and some are missing; sequencing was by immunoSEQ multiplex PCR. The V and J calls and clone size were taken over from that table, and D and trimming were inferred from the DNA. The sample records approximately 530,000 clones, around 96% being singletons.

This TCR derives from a woman in her 30s in good health. The chain recombines TRBV11-3 with TRBJ2-1, with a tentative D call TRBD2 (6 bases). The source material was naive CD4+ T cells sorted from blood. This sample's subset: CD45RA+ positively selected. The CDR3 protein is CASSTLGGANEQFF. The CDR3 DNA reads as TGTGCCAGCAGCACCCTTGGCGGGGCTAATGAGCAGTTCTTC.